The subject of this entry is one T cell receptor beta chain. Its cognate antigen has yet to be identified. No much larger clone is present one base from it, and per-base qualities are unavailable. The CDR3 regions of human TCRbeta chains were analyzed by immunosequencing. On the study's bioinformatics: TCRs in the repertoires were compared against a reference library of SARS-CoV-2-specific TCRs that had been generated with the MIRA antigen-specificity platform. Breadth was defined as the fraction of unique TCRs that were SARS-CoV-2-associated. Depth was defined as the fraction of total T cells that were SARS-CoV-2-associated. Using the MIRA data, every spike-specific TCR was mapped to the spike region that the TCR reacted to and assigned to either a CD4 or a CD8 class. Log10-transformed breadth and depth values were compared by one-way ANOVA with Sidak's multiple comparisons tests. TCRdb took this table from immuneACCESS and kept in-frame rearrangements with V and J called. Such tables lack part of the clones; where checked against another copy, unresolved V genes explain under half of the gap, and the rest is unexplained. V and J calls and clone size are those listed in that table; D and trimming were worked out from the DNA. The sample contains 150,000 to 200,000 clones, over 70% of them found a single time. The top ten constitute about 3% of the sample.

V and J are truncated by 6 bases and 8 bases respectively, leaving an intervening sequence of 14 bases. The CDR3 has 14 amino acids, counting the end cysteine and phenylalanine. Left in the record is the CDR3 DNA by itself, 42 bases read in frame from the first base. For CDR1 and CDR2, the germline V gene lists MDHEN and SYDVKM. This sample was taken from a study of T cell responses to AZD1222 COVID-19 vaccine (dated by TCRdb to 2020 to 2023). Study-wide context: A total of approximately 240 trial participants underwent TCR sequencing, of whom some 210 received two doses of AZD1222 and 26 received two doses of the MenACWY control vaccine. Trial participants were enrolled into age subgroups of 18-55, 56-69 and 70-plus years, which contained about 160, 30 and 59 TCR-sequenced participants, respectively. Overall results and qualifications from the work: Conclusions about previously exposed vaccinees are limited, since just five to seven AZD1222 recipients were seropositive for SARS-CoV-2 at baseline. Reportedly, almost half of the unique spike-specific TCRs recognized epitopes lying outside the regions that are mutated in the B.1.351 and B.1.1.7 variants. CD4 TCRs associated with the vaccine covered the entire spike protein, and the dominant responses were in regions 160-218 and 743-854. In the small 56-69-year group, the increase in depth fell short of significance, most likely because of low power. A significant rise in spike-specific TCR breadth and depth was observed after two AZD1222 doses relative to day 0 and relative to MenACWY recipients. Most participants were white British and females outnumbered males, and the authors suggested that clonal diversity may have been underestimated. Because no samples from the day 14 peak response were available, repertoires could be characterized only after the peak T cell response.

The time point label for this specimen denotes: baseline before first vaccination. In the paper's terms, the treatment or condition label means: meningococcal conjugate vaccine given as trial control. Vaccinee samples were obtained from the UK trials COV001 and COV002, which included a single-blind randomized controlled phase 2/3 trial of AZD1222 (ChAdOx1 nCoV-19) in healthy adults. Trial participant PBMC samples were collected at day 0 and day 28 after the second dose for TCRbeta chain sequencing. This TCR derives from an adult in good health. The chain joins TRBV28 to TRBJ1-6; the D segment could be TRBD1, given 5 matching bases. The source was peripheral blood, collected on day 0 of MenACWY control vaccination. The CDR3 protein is CASSSGTAHSPLHF. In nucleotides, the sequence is TGTGCCAGCAGCTCCGGGACTGCACATTCACCCCTCCACTTT.